This T cell receptor (beta chain) appears in the sequencing data of a study of CD8 T cells in Susac syndrome. The V gene's germline CDR1 is MNHNY and CDR2 SVGAGI (reference sequence). Trimming took 2 bases from V and 5 from J, leaving 6 bases between them. The CDR3 loop spans 12 amino acids. Roughly 0.5 to 1 ug RNA was reverse transcribed with random hexamers. The immunoSEQ assay covered 54 Vbeta and 13 Jbeta segments for CDR3. TCRdb reanalysed the immunoSEQ multiplex PCR reads using MiXCR and keeps one entry per CDR3 protein. The sample includes about 250,000 distinct CDR3 sequences, 80% to 95% seen only once; the top ten take 0.06% to 0.08%. From blood CD8+ and CD4+ T cells, TCR beta sequences were generated. Both CD4+ and CD8+ T cells were negatively isolated, and TEMRA cells underwent FACS enrichment.

Sequenced: CD4+ T cells from PBMCs. The chain couples TRBV6-6 to TRBJ1-1, with D uncertain. The TCR was taken from a human donor with multiple sclerosis. CDR3 protein: CASSYPRTEAFF. The DNA of the CDR3 is TGTGCCAGCAGTTACCCCCGTACTGAAGCTTTCTTT.